This T cell receptor (beta chain) was recorded in a study of T cells after yellow fever vaccination. Findings of the study overall: Contaminants from the bulk population, in the form of abundant clonotypes, could be found in FACS-sorted repertoires.

The germline CDR1 and CDR2 sequences are SGHRS and YFSETQ. Trimming took 2 bases from V and 3 from J, leaving 10 bases between them. The CDR3 sequence is 14 residues long. This clonotype was recorded a few times. The antigen remains unidentified. TCRdb ran MiXCR on the 5' RACE reads and lists one entry per CDR3 protein. The data contain about 300,000 distinct CDR3 sequences, roughly 9% of them singletons. The chain couples TRBV5-1 to TRBJ2-3, with unresolved D. This TCR derives from a young man who received the YFV17D yellow fever vaccine. The sample consisted of CD4+ T cells sorted from PBMCs, taken 5 days after the yellow fever booster vaccination. The CDR3 reads CASSLGSQTDTQYF. CDR3 DNA: TGCGCCAGCAGCTTAGGCAGCCAGACAGATACGCAGTATTTT.